The entry that follows covers one T cell receptor (beta chain) sequence. Its antigen is not known. The source of the sample is a study of T cell responses to AZD1222 COVID-19 vaccine. Points from the study as a whole: Reports indicate that nearly half of spike-specific TCRs are directed at unmutated variant regions.

Measured with immunoSEQ multiplex PCR; TCRdb has only the in-frame clones, and not every one. This sample has roughly 100,000 clones, with 70% to 90% found just once. The CDR3 sequence is 15 residues long. The germline gives CDR1 MDHEN, CDR2 SYDVKM. V was cut by 3 bases and J by 9 bases, with 20 bases left in between. This sequence originates from an adult who received the AZD1222 COVID-19 vaccine. The chain uses TRBV28 and TRBJ1-1; maybe TRBD1 (6 bases). The sequencing used peripheral blood, collected 28 days after the second AZD1222 dose. The CDR3 region has the DNA TGTGCCAGCAGTTTCCCCCAGGGGAAGGGTTCTAAAGCTTTCTTT. This gives the protein CASSFPQGKGSKAFF.